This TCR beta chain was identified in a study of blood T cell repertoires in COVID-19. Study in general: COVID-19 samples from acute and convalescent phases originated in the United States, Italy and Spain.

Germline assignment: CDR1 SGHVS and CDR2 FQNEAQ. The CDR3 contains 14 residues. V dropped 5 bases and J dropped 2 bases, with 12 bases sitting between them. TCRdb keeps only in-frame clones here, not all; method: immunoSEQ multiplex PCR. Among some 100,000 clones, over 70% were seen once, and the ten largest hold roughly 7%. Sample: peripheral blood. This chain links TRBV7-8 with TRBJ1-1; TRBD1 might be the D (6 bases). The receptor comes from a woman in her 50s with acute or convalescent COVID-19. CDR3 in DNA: TGTGCCAGCAGCCGACGGGACACCAACACTGAAGCTTTCTTT. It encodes CASSRRDTNTEAFF.